This T cell receptor beta chain was captured in a study of beta chain features in type 1 diabetes. Isolated RNA was reverse transcribed in full, so expressed TCRB transcripts were sequenced. Average reads for naive, central memory and regulatory T cell samples were 3.5 million to 4.5 million. Method: immunoSEQ multiplex PCR; TCRdb's copy keeps in-frame clones and lacks some. The table has 130,000 to 150,000 clones, more than 9% seen once; the top ten hold less than 1.5%. V gave up 3 bases and J gave up 2 bases, with 7 bases separating them. Germline CDR1 is MDHEN and CDR2 is SYDVKM. The CDR3 length is 13 residues. This clone was seen a handful of times.

The sequenced sample was naive CD4+ T cells from blood. This receptor was identified in a young man in good health. The chain couples TRBV28 to TRBJ2-5, with D unresolved. CDR3 loop: CASSFGLQETQYF. CDR3 DNA sequence: TGTGCCAGCAGTTTTGGGCTGCAAGAGACCCAGTACTTC. Looking up the rest from reference TRBV28 and TRBJ2-5 gives the full variable domain: DVKVTQSSRYLVKRTGEKVFLECVQDMDHENMFWYRQDPGLGLRLIYFSYDVKMKEKGDIPEGYSVSREKKERFSLILESASTNQTSMYLCASSFGLQETQYFGPGTRLLVL.